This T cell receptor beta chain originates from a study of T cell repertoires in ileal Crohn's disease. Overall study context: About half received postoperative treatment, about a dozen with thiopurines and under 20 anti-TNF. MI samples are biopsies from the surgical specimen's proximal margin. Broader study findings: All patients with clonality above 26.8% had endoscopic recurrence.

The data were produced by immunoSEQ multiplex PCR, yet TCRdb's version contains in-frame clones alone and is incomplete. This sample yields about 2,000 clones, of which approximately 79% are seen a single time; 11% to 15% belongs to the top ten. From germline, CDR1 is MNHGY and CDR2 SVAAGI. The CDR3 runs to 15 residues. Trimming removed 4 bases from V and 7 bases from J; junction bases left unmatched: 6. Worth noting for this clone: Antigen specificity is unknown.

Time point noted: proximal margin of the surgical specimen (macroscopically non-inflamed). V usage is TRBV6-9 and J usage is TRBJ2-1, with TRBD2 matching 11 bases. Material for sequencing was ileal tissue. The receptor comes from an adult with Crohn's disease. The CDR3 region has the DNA TGTGCCAGCAGTTCGGGACTAGCGGAGATAAATGAGCAGTTCTTC. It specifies CASSSGLAEINEQFF.